Below, 16 T cell receptor beta chains from the same sample are listed, as sequenced in a study of shared clonotypes between healthy human individuals. Produced via immunoSEQ multiplex PCR; TCRdb's table is partial and in-frame only. The sample lists around 2.5 million clones; more than 85% were seen once. Sequenced input: naive CD4+ T cells from PBMCs. Subset meaning: CD45RA+ positively selected. Receptors were obtained from a young man in good health. Some clones in this sample may be carry-over from other donors' samples.

The chain employs TRBV10-3 and TRBJ1-2; D is perhaps TRBD1 (6 bases). The CDR3 consists of 14 residues. V lost 4 bases and J lost 8, with 17 bases in between. Germline CDR1 ENHRY, CDR2 SYGVKD. In DNA form, the CDR3 reads TGTGCCATCAGTGGGGTAGGGGGGGAAGTCGGCTACACCTTC. Encoded protein: CAISGVGGEVGYTF.

The J gene is TRBJ2-1, the V gene TRBV28; no clear D gene. Germline-derived CDR1 and CDR2 are MDHEN and SYDVKM. CDR3 length: 14 residues. Trimming cost V 3 bases and J 12 bases, with 18 bases left between them. This CDR3 is CASSFGTPPRRQFF. The CDR3 nucleotides are TGTGCCAGCAGTTTTGGTACACCTCCAAGGAGGCAGTTCTTC. The full variable domain, completed using reference TRBV28 and TRBJ2-1, is DVKVTQSSRYLVKRTGEKVFLECVQDMDHENMFWYRQDPGLGLRLIYFSYDVKMKEKGDIPEGYSVSREKKERFSLILESASTNQTSMYLCASSFGTPPRRQFFGPGTRLTVL.

The chain combines TRBV6-5 with TRBJ2-3; TRBD2 matches at 10 bases. The V segment lost 7 bases and the J segment 5 bases; nucleotides outside the gene matches: 9. The germline V gene encodes CDR1 MNHEY and CDR2 SVGAGI. The CDR3 contains 15 residues. CDR3 in DNA: TGTGCCAGCACTAGAGCGGGAGGGCCTGGAGATACGCAGTATTTT. Residues: CASTRAGGPGDTQYF.

The chain is built from TRBV7-7 and TRBJ2-5, with D unresolved. Trimming left V 4 bases short and J 4 bases short, with 7 bases between. The CDR3 is made up of 12 amino acids. Per the germline V gene, CDR1 is SSHAT and CDR2 is FNYEAQ (reference sequence). The CDR3 loop reads CASSSTGETQYF. For the CDR3, the DNA is TGTGCCAGCAGCTCTACCGGAGAGACCCAGTACTTC.

J is TRBJ2-7 and V is TRBV10-3; D is unclear. V gave up 0 bases and J gave up 0 bases, with 15 bases separating them. Germline V CDR1 and CDR2: ENHRY, SYGVKD. The CDR3 covers 17 residues. CDR3 bases: TGTGCCATCAGTGAGTCAGTGCCGGTCACCTACTCCTACGAGCAGTACTTC. The encoded protein is CAISESVPVTYSYEQYF.

The V gene is TRBV18, the J gene TRBJ2-7; D unresolved. Trimming stripped 4 bases from V and 6 bases from J, with 13 bases between. The CDR3 extends over 13 amino acids. Germline V gene data show CDR1 as KGHSH and CDR2 as LQKENI. CDR3 amino acids: CASSLGLGGEQYF. The CDR3 DNA follows: TGTGCCAGCTCACTAGGGCTGGGTGGCGAGCAGTACTTC.

About this clone: At the DNA level, this CDR3 is encoded by other sequences in the same sample as well. The chain employs TRBV18 and TRBJ1-1; no clear D gene. CDR1 KGHSH and CDR2 LQKENI come from the germline V gene. The CDR3 is 14 residues long. The germline V and J ends were trimmed by 3 bases and 0 bases, with 8 bases remaining between them. CDR3 loop: CASSPSLVNTEAFF. The CDR3 DNA is TGTGCCAGCTCACCCTCCCTGGTGAACACTGAAGCTTTCTTT.

With regard to this clone: Other DNA sequences within the sample encode an identical CDR3. The chain combines TRBV5-1 with TRBJ2-5, with D perhaps matching TRBD1 (6 bases). This CDR3 region has 12 residues. The germline V gene has CDR1 SGHRS and CDR2 YFSETQ. V dropped 5 bases and J dropped 1 base, with 6 bases sitting between them. The CDR3 sequence is CASRQGQETQYF. In DNA, the CDR3 is TGCGCCAGCAGACAGGGCCAAGAGACCCAGTACTTC.

This clone was counted a single time. CDR3 protein: CASRGQGAGETQYF. As DNA, the CDR3 is TGTGCCAGCAGGGGACAGGGGGCGGGAGAGACCCAGTACTTC. This sequence joins TRBV6-6 and TRBJ2-5; 12 bases are shared with TRBD1. The ends lost 6 bases at V and 4 bases at J; junction bases unmatched: 3. The CDR3 consists of 14 residues. Germline V CDR1 and CDR2: MNHNY, SVGAGI (reference sequence).

This chain joins TRBV9 and TRBJ1-1, with D tentatively TRBD1 (5 bases). Per germline, CDR1 SGDLS and CDR2 YYNGEE. V shed 0 bases and J shed 5 bases, with 14 bases lying between them. The CDR3 consists of 15 residues. The CDR3 DNA is TGTGCCAGCAGCGTAGGTCAATCCTGGGGGACTGAAGCTTTCTTT. This translates into CASSVGQSWGTEAFF.

The J gene is TRBJ1-5, the V gene TRBV7-9; maybe TRBD1 (6 bases). The germline gives CDR1 SEHNR, CDR2 FQNEAQ (reference sequence). Trimming removed 5 bases at V and 5 bases at J, with 13 bases between. This CDR3 has 14 residues. The chain's CDR3 is CASSPRGGHQPQHF. CDR3 in DNA: TGTGCCAGCAGCCCCCGGGGGGGGCATCAGCCCCAGCATTTT.

The rearrangement joins TRBV28 to TRBJ2-1; TRBD1 agrees at 7 bases. This CDR3 spans 12 amino acids. Trimming took 4 bases from V and 13 from J; bases not matched to a gene: 7. CDR1 is MDHEN, CDR2 SYDVKM, per germline. CDR3 residues: CASSSTGAGQFF. In DNA form, the CDR3 reads TGTGCCAGCAGTTCAACAGGGGCCGGACAGTTCTTC.

As regards this clone: The sample holds other DNA sequences that translate to the same CDR3. The rearrangement joins TRBV7-2 to TRBJ2-5; D is unclear. V lost 1 base to trimming and J lost 5 bases, with 5 bases between them. The germline V gene has CDR1 SGHTA and CDR2 FQGNSA. The CDR3 is made up of 12 amino acids. DNA for the CDR3: TGTGCCAGCAGCTTAGTGCTTGAGACCCAGTACTTC. Protein product: CASSLVLETQYF. Supplemented by reference TRBV7-2 and TRBJ2-5, the full variable domain reads GAGVSQSPSNKVTEKGKDVELRCDPISGHTALYWYRQSLGQGLEFLIYFQGNSAPDKSGLPSDRFSAERTGGSVSTLTIQRTQQEDSAVYLCASSLVLETQYFGPGTRLLVL.

This clone was detected once. The chain recombines TRBV6-1 with TRBJ1-5; D is unresolved. This CDR3 region has 14 residues. Germline CDR1 reads MNHNS; CDR2 reads SASEGT. Trimming removed 7 bases from V and 7 bases from J, with 17 bases in between. CDR3 coding DNA: TGTGCCAGCATCAGATCTAGAGGAGAACAGCCCCAGCATTTT. This sequence encodes CASIRSRGEQPQHF.

The rearrangement links TRBV2 to TRBJ1-5, with a tentative D call TRBD1 (5 bases). Trimming left V 1 base short and J 4 bases short, with 11 bases between. The germline V gene encodes CDR1 SNHLY and CDR2 FYNNEI. This CDR3 is built from 15 residues. CDR3 nucleotide sequence: TGTGCCAGCAGTGAAGAGACGGCAGGGAATCAGCCCCAGCATTTT. It is translated as CASSEETAGNQPQHF.

V is TRBV29-1 and J is TRBJ1-1, with D uncertain. The germline V gene encodes CDR1 SQVTM and CDR2 ANQGSEA. V lost 6 bases to trimming and J lost 8 bases, with 10 bases between them. This CDR3 has 10 residues. As DNA, the CDR3 is TGCAGCGTGGGCTCGGGGGAAGCTTTCTTT. This encodes CSVGSGEAFF.